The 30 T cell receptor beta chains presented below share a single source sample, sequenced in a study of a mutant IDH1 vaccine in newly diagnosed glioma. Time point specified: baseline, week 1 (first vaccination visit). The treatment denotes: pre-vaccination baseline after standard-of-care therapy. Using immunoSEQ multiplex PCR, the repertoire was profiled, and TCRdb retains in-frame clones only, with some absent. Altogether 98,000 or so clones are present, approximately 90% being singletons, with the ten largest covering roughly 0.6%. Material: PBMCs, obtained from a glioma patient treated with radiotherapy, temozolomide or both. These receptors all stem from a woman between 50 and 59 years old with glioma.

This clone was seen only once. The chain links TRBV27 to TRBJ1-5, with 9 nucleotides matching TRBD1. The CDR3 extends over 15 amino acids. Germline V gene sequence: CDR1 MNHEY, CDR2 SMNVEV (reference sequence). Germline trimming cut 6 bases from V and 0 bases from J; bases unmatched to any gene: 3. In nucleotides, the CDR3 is TGTGCCAGCAGAGGACAGGGGTATAGCAATCAGCCCCAGCATTTT. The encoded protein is CASRGQGYSNQPQHF.

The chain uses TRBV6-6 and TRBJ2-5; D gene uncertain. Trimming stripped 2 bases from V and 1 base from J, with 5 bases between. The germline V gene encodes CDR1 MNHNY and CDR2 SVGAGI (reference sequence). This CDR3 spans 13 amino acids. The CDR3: CASSYPIQETQYF. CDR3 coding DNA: TGTGCCAGCAGTTACCCGATCCAAGAGACCCAGTACTTC.

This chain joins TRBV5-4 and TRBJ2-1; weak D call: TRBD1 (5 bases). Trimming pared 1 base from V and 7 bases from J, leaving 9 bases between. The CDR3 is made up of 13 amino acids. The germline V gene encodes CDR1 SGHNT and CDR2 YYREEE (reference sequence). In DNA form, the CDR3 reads TGTGCCAGCAGCTTGACAGGTAAAAATGAGCAGTTCTTC. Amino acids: CASSLTGKNEQFF.

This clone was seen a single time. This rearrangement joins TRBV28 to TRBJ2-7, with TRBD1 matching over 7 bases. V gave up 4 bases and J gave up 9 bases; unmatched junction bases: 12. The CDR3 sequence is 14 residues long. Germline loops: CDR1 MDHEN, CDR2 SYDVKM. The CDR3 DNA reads TGTGCCAGCAGTTGGACAGGAAATTCGTATGGGCAGTACTTC. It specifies CASSWTGNSYGQYF.

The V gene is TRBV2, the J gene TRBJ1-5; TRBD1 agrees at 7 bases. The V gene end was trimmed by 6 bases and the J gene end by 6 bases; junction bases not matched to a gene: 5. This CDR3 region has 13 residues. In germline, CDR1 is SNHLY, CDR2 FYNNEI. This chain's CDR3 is CASSSTGVQPQHF. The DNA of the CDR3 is TGTGCCAGCAGCTCTACAGGGGTTCAGCCCCAGCATTTT.

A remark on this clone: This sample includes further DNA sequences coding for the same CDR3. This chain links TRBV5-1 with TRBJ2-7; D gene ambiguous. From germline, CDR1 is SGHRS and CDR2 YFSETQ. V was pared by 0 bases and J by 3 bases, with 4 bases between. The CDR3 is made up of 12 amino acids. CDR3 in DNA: TGCGCCAGCAGCTTGGTAGGCTACGAGCAGTACTTC. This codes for CASSLVGYEQYF.

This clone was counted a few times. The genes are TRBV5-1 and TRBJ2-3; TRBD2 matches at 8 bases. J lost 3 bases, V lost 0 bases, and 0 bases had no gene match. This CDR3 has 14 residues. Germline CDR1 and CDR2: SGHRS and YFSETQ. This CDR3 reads CASSLERETDTQYF. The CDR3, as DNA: TGCGCCAGCAGCTTGGAGCGGGAGACAGATACGCAGTATTTT.

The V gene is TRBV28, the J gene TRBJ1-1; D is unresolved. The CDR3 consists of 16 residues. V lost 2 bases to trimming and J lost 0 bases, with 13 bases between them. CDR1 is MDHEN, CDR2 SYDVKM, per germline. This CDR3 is CASSLALRGMNTEAFF. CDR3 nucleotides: TGTGCCAGCAGTTTAGCCCTACGGGGTATGAACACTGAAGCTTTCTTT.

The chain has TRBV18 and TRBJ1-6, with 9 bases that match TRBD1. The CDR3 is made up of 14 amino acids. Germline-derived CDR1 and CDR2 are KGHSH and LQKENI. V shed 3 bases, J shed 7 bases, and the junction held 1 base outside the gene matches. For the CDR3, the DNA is TGTGCCAGCTCACCCGACAGGGGGAATTCACCCCTCCACTTT. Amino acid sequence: CASSPDRGNSPLHF.

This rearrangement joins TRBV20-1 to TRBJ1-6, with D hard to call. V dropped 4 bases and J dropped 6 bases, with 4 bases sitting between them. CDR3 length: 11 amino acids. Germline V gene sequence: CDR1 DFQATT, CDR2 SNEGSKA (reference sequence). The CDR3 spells CSATGNSPLHF. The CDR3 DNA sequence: TGCAGTGCTACGGGTAATTCACCCCTCCACTTT.

Written as DNA, the CDR3 is TGCGCCAGCAGCTTGGACCCAGTCAGCACAGATACGCAGTATTTT. It encodes CASSLDPVSTDTQYF. V gene TRBV5-1 combines with J gene TRBJ2-3; D call uncertain. The CDR3 has 15 amino acids. V gave up 0 bases and J gave up 0 bases, with 8 bases separating them. Per the germline V gene, CDR1 is SGHRS and CDR2 is YFSETQ.

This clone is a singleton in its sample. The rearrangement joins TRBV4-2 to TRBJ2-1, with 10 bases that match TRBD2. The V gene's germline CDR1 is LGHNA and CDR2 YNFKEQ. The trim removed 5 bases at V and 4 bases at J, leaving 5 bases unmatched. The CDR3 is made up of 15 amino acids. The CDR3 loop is CASSASGSRYNEQFF. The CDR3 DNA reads TGTGCCAGCAGCGCTAGCGGGAGTCGATACAATGAGCAGTTCTTC.

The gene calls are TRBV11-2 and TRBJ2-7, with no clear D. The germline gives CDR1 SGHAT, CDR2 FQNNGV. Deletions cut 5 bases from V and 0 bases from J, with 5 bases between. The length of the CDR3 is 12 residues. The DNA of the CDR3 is TGTGCCAGCAGCATCAACTCCTACGAGCAGTACTTC. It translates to CASSINSYEQYF.

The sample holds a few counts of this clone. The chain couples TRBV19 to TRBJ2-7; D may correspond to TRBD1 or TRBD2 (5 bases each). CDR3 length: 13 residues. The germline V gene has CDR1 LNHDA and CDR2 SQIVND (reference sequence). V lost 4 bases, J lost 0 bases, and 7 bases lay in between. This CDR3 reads CASSRDDSYEQYF. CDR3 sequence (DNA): TGTGCCAGTAGTAGGGACGACTCCTACGAGCAGTACTTC.

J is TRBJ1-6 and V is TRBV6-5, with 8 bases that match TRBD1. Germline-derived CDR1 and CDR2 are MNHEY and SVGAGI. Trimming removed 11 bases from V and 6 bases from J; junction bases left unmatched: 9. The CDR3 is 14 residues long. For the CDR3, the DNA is TGTGCCGGAAGCAGGGACAGGAGTAATTCACCCCTCCACTTT. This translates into CAGSRDRSNSPLHF.

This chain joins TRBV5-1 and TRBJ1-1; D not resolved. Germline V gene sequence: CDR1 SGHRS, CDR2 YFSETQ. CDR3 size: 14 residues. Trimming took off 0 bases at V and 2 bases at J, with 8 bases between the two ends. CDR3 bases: TGCGCCAGCAGCTTGGATAGACTAAACACTGAAGCTTTCTTT. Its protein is CASSLDRLNTEAFF.

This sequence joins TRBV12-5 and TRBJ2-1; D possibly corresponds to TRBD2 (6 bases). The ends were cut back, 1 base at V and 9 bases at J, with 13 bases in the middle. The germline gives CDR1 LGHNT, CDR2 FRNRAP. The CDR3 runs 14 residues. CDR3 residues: CASGLARERGEQFF. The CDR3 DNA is TGTGCTAGTGGTTTGGCACGGGAGAGGGGTGAGCAGTTCTTC.

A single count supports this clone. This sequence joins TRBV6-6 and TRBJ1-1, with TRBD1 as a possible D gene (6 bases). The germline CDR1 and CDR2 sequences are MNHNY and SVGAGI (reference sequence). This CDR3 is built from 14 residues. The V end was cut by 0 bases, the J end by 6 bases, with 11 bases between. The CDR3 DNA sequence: TGTGCCAGCAGTTACTCACAGGGAAGGGCTGAAGCTTTCTTT. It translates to CASSYSQGRAEAFF.

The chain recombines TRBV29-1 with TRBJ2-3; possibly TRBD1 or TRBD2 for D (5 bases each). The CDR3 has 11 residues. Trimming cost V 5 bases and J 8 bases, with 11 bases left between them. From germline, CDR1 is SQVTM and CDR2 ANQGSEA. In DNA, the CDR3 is TGCAGCGTTACCTTCGGGGCTACGCAGTATTTT. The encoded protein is CSVTFGATQYF.

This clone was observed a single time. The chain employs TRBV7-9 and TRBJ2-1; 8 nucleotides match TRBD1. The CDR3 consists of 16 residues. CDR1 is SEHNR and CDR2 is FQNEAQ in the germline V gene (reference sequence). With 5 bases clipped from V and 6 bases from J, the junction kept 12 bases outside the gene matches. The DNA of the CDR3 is TGTGCCAGCAGCCCATCCAGGGGGCGGTTGATCAATGAGCAGTTCTTC. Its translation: CASSPSRGRLINEQFF.

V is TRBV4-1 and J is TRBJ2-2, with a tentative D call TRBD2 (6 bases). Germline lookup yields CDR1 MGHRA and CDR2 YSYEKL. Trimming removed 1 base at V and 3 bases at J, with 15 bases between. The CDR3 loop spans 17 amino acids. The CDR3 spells CASSQATGRRYTGELFF. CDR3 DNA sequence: TGCGCCAGCAGCCAAGCTACCGGGAGACGTTACACCGGGGAGCTGTTTTTT.

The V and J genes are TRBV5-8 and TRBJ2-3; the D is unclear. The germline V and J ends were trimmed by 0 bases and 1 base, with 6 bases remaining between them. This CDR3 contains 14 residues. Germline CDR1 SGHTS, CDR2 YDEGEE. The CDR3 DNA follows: TGTGCCAGCAGCTTGGAGCCACGCACAGATACGCAGTATTTT. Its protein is CASSLEPRTDTQYF.

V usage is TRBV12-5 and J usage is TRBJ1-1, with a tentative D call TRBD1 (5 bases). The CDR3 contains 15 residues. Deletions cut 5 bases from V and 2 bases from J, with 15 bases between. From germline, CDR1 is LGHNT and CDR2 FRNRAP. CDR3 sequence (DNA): TGTGCTAGTGGTCCGTCAGGGTATGGAAACACTGAAGCTTTCTTT. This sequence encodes CASGPSGYGNTEAFF.

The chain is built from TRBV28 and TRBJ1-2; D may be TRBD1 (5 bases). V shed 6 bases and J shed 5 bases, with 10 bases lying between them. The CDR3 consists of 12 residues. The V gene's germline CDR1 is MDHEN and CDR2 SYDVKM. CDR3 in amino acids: CASRPGGYGYTF. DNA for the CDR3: TGTGCCAGCAGGCCCGGGGGATATGGCTACACCTTC.

The CDR3 DNA reads as TGTGCCAGTAGTGGGAGGATGGCGGCGTCCTACGAGCAGTACTTC. Translation gives CASSGRMAASYEQYF. The chain is built from TRBV19 and TRBJ2-7; D is possibly TRBD2 (6 bases). From germline, CDR1 is LNHDA and CDR2 SQIVND (reference sequence). Trimming removed 5 bases at V and 1 base at J, with 15 bases between. CDR3 length: 15 residues.

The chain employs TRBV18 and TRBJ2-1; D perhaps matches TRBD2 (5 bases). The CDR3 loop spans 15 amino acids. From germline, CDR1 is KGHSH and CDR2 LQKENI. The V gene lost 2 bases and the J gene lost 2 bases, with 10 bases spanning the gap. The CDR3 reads CASSPVTNPYNEQFF. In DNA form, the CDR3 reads TGTGCCAGCTCACCAGTGACTAATCCCTACAATGAGCAGTTCTTC.

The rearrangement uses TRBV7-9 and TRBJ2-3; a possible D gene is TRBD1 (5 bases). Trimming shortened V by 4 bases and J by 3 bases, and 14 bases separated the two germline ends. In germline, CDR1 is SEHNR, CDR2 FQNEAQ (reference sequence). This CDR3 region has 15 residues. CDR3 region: CASSSRQLETDTQYF. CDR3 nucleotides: TGTGCCAGCAGCTCTCGACAGCTAGAAACAGATACGCAGTATTTT. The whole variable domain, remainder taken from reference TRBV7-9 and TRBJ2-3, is DTGVSQNPRHKITKRGQNVTFRCDPISEHNRLYWYRQTLGQGPEFLTYFQNEAQLEKSRLLSDRFSAERPKGSFSTLEIQRTEQGDSAMYLCASSSRQLETDTQYFGPGTRLTVL.

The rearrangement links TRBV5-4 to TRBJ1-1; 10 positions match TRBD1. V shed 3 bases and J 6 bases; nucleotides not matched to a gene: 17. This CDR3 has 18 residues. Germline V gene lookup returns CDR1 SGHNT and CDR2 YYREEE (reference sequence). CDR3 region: CASSSTGQRGQGRSEAFF. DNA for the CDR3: TGTGCCAGCAGCTCCACAGGGCAAAGGGGACAGGGGCGCTCTGAAGCTTTCTTT.

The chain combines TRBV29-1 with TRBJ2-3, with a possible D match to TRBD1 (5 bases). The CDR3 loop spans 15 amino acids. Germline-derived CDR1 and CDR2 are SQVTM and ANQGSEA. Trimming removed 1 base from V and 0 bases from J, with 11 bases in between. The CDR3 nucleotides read TGCAGCGTTGAAGCGCAGGGCACTAGCACAGATACGCAGTATTTT. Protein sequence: CSVEAQGTSTDTQYF.

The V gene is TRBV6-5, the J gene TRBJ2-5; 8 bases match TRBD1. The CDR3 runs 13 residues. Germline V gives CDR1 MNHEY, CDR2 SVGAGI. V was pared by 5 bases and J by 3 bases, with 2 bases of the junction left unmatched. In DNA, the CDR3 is TGTGCCAGCAGTCCGACAGGGGAAGAGACCCAGTACTTC. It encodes CASSPTGEETQYF.